These T cell receptor beta chains were read from a single sample in a study of regulatory T cells in long-lasting Graves disease. TCRdb re-called the multiplex PCR reads through MiXCR, storing one row per CDR3 protein. The table includes roughly 430,000 distinct CDR3 sequences, around 15% detected once. In addition, the sample was reused for a study of T cells in Graves' hyperthyroidism and ophthalmopathy.

Material: peripheral blood mononuclear cells (PBMCs), obtained at new diagnosis, from a patient treated with antithyroid drugs. These receptors originate from a woman in her twenties or thirties with Graves disease. The CDR3 runs from the conserved cysteine through the conserved F or W. The D gene is left open where the match is weak. Size tells how often a clone was seen (once, few, many) or the class of an expanded clone, and some rows leave it out.

j_call v_call clone_size d_call cdr3_aa cdr3_nt
TRBJ2-7 TRBV11-2 many - CASSWISGSSYEQYF TGTGCCAGCAGCTGGATTAGCGGCAGCTCCTACGAGCAGTACTTC
TRBJ2-5 TRBV4-3 few - CASSRGGGRGTQETQYF TGCGCCAGCAGCCGAGGAGGCGGAAGGGGGACCCAAGAGACCCAGTACTTC
TRBJ2-2 TRBV9 - - CASSVRWNTGELFF TGTGCCAGCAGCGTACGTTGGAACACCGGGGAGCTGTTTTTT
TRBJ2-5 TRBV7-7 - TRBD2 CASGVASIGETQYF TGTGCTAGCGGGGTAGCGTCAATCGGAGAGACCCAGTACTTC
TRBJ2-2 TRBV28 - - CASREGGNGIGELFF TGTGCCAGCAGGGAGGGGGGGAACGGGATCGGGGAGCTGTTTTTT
TRBJ1-4 TRBV29-1 few - CSARSPGEKLFF TGCAGCGCCCGCAGCCCAGGTGAAAAACTGTTTTTT
TRBJ2-7 TRBV28 many TRBD2 CASSPGGSSYEQYF TGTGCCAGCAGTCCGGGGGGATCCTCCTACGAGCAGTACTTC
TRBJ1-1 TRBV28 many TRBD1 CASNVQGENTEAFF TGTGCCAGCAACGTACAGGGGGAGAACACTGAAGCTTTCTTT
TRBJ2-6 TRBV6-1 - - CASSHIWAGANVLTF TGTGCCAGCAGTCACATCTGGGCTGGGGCCAACGTCCTGACTTTC
TRBJ2-5 TRBV7-9 - - CASSPPRGGLQETQYF TGTGCCAGCAGCCCCCCCCGGGGTGGTCTCCAAGAGACCCAGTACTTC
TRBJ2-3 TRBV19 few - CASAGLGTDTQYF TGTGCCAGTGCGGGTTTGGGCACAGATACGCAGTATTTT
TRBJ2-3 TRBV7-2 many - CASSSQLGSGTDTQYF TGTGCCAGCAGCTCCCAATTGGGCAGCGGCACAGATACGCAGTATTTT
TRBJ2-2 TRBV10-2 many TRBD1 CASRLGGQGTGELFF TGCGCCAGCAGGCTCGGGGGACAGGGCACCGGGGAGCTGTTTTTT
TRBJ2-7 TRBV20-1 many TRBD2 CSASTPSGGVYEQYF TGCAGTGCTAGTACGCCTAGCGGAGGGGTCTACGAGCAGTACTTC
TRBJ1-1 TRBV12-3/TRBV12-4 many - CASSLGHVNTEAFF TGTGCCAGCAGTTTGGGACATGTGAACACTGAAGCTTTCTTT
TRBJ2-2 TRBV6-5 many - CASSYELGTGELFF TGTGCCAGCAGTTACGAGTTGGGGACCGGGGAGCTGTTTTTT
TRBJ2-3 TRBV6-2/TRBV6-3 few - CASSYSVRRDTQYF TGTGCCAGCAGTTACTCAGTTCGGAGAGATACGCAGTATTTT
TRBJ2-1 TRBV20-1 few TRBD2 CSARDADLAGGGDEQFF TGCAGTGCTAGAGATGCGGATCTAGCGGGAGGTGGAGATGAGCAGTTCTTC
TRBJ1-5 TRBV6-2/TRBV6-3 many - CASSYGGGNQPQHF TGTGCCAGCAGTTACGGGGGTGGCAATCAGCCCCAGCATTTT
TRBJ2-7 TRBV25-1 - - CASRGLTGYRSTYEQYF TGTGCCAGCAGAGGATTAACAGGGTACCGGTCAACCTACGAGCAGTACTTC
TRBJ1-3 TRBV5-5 many - CASSLKADGNTIYF TGTGCCAGCAGCTTGAAAGCTGATGGAAACACCATATATTTT
TRBJ2-4 TRBV20-1 many - CSAPEYAGGAKNIQYF TGCAGTGCCCCTGAGTACGCAGGTGGGGCCAAAAACATTCAGTACTTC
TRBJ2-1 TRBV20-1 - TRBD2 CSAPSQGTSGYNEQFF TGCAGTGCTCCCTCCCAGGGGACTAGCGGGTACAATGAGCAGTTCTTC